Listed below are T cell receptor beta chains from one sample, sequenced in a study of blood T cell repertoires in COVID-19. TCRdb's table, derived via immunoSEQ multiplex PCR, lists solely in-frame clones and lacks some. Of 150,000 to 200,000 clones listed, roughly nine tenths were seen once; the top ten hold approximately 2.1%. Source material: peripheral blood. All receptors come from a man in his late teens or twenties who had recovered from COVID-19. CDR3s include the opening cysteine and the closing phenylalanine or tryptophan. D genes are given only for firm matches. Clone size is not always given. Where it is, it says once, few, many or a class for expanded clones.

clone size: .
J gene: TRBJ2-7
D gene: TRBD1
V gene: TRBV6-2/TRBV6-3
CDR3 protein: CASSSRGTGYDEQYF
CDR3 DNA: TGTGCCAGCAGTTCCCGGGGGACAGGGTACGACGAGCAGTACTTC

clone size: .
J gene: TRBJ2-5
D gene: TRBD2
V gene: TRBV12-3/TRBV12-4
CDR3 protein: CASSLSGTETQYF
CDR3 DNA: TGTGCCAGCAGTTTAAGCGGGACCGAGACCCAGTACTTC

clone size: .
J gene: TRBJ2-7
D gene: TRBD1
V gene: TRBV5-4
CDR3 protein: CASSLAGGNEQYF
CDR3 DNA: TGTGCCAGCAGCTTGGCAGGGGGTAACGAGCAGTACTTC

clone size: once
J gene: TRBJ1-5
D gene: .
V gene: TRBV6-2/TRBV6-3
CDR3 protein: CASSYSTSTGNSNQPQHF
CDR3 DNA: TGTGCCAGCAGTTACTCAACTTCGACAGGAAACAGCAATCAGCCCCAGCATTTT

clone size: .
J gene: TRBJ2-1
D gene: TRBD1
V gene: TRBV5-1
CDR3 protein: CASSLEGQLYNEQFF
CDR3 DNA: TGCGCCAGCAGCTTGGAGGGACAGCTCTACAATGAGCAGTTCTTC

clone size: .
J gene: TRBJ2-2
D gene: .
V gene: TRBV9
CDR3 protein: CASSVGWLTGELFF
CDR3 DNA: TGTGCCAGCAGCGTAGGCTGGCTCACCGGGGAGCTGTTTTTT

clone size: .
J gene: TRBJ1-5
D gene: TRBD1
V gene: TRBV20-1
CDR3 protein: CSASQGGVSQPQHF
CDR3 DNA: TGCAGTGCTAGTCAGGGGGGAGTGAGTCAGCCCCAGCATTTT

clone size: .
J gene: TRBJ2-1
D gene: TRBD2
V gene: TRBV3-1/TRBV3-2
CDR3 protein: CASSRPPGLGSNEQFF
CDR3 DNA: TGTGCCAGCAGCCGACCCCCGGGACTAGGTTCAAATGAGCAGTTCTTC

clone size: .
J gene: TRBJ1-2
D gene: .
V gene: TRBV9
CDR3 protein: CASSAGGYGYTF
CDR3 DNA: TGTGCCAGCAGCGCCGGGGGCTATGGCTACACCTTC

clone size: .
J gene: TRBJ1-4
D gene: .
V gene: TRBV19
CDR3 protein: CASSINQGYEKLFF
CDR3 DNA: TGTGCCAGTAGTATTAATCAGGGTTATGAAAAACTGTTTTTT

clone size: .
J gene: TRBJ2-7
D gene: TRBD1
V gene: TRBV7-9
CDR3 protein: CASSLGAGGTSYEQYF
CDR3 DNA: TGTGCCAGCAGCTTAGGGGCAGGGGGTACGTCCTACGAGCAGTACTTC

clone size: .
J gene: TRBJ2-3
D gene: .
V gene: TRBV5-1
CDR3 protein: CASSLAAYTSTDTQYF
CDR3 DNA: TGCGCCAGCAGCTTGGCCGCTTATACTAGCACAGATACGCAGTATTTT

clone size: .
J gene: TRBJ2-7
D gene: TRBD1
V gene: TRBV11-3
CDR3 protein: CASSSRQGYEQYF
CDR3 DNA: TGTGCCAGCAGCTCCCGACAGGGCTACGAGCAGTACTTC

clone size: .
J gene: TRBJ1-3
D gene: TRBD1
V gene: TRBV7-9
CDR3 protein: CASMSQGAGDTIYF
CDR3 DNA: TGTGCCAGCATGTCACAGGGGGCCGGGGACACCATATATTTT

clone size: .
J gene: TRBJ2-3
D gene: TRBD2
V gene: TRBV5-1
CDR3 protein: CASSTGLAAATDTQYF
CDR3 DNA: TGCGCCAGCAGCACCGGACTAGCGGCGGCCACAGATACGCAGTATTTT

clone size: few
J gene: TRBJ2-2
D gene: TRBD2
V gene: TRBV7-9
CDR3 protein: CASSMETSGATNTGELFF
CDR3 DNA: TGTGCCAGCAGCATGGAGACTAGCGGGGCGACGAACACCGGGGAGCTGTTTTTT

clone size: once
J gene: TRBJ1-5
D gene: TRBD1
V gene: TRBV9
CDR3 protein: CASSPRDSNNQPQHF
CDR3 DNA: TGTGCCAGCAGCCCCAGGGACAGCAACAATCAGCCCCAGCATTTT

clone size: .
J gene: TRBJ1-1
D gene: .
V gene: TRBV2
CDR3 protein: CASSEALRVTEAFF
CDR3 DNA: TGTGCCAGCAGTGAAGCGCTTCGGGTCACTGAAGCTTTCTTT

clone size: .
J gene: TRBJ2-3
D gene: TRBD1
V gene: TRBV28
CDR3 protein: CASSPPHRGLADTQYF
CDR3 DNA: TGTGCCAGCAGCCCTCCTCACAGGGGGCTAGCAGATACGCAGTATTTT

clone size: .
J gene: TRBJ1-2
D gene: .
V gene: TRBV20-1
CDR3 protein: CSASTLDYGYTF
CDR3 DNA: TGCAGTGCTAGTACCCTAGACTATGGCTACACCTTC

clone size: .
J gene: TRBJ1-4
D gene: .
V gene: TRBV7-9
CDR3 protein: CASSPNPTGHGEKLFF
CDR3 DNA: TGTGCCAGCAGCCCCAACCCCACAGGTCATGGTGAAAAACTGTTTTTT

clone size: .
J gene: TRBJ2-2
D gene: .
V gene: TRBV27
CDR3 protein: CASSPSGLLRGLFF
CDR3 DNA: TGTGCCAGCAGTCCTAGCGGACTCCTCAGGGGGCTGTTTTTT

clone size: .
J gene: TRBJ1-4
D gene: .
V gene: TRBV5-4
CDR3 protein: CASSLDSPTNEKLFF
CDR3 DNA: TGTGCCAGCAGTTTGGACAGTCCAACTAATGAAAAACTGTTTTTT

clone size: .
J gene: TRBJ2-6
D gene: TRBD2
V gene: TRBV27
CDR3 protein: CASRPGRYRTPSGANVLTF
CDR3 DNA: TGTGCCAGCAGGCCCGGGAGGTACCGTACCCCCTCTGGGGCCAACGTCCTGACTTTC

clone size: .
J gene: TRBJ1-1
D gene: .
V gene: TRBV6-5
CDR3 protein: CASSPRRDGTEAFF
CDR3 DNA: TGTGCCAGCAGTCCCCGGCGGGATGGGACTGAAGCTTTCTTT

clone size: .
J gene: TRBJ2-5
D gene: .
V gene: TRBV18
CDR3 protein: CASSPPGLQETQYF
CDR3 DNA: TGTGCCAGCTCACCACCGGGCCTCCAAGAGACCCAGTACTTC

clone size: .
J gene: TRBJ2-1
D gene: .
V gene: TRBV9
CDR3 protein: CASSSEQGSSGRGEQFF
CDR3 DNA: TGTGCCAGCAGCTCCGAACAGGGATCTAGCGGTAGGGGGGAGCAGTTCTTC

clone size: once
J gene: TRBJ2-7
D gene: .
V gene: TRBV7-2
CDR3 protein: CASSPYTRVFNEQYF
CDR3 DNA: TGTGCCAGCAGCCCCTACACCAGGGTTTTCAACGAGCAGTACTTC

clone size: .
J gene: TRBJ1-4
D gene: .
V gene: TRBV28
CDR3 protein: CASSSLRGATNEKLFF
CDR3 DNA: TGTGCCAGCAGCTCTCTCAGGGGTGCAACTAATGAAAAACTGTTTTTT

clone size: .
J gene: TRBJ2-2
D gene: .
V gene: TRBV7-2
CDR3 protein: CASSVRQTNTGELFF
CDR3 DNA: TGTGCCAGCAGCGTTAGACAGACGAACACCGGGGAGCTGTTTTTT

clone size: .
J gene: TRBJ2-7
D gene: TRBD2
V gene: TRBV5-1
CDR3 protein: CASSSGTSGRANINEQYF
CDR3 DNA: TGCGCCAGCAGCTCAGGGACTAGCGGGAGGGCCAATATCAACGAGCAGTACTTC

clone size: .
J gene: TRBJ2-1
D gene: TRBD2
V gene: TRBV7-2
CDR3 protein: CASSPSGGPYNEQFF
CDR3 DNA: TGTGCCAGCAGCCCGTCGGGAGGGCCGTACAATGAGCAGTTCTTC

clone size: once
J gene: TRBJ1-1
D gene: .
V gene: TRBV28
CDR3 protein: CASSYRVTEAFF
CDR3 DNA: TGTGCCAGCAGTTACAGGGTCACTGAAGCTTTCTTT

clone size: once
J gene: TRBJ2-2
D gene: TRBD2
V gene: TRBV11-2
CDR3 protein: CASRHTSGAAGELFF
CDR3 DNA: TGTGCCAGCAGACACACTAGCGGGGCCGCCGGGGAGCTGTTTTTT

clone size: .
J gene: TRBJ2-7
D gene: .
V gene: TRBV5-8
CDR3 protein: CASSFLREQYF
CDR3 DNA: TGTGCCAGCAGCTTCCTTCGGGAGCAGTACTTC

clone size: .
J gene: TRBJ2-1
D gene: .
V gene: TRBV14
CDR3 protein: CASSQGPFQFF
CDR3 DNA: TGTGCCAGCAGCCAAGGTCCTTTTCAGTTCTTC

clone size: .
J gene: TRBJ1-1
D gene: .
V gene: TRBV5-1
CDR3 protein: CASSPSGGQVEAFF
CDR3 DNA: TGCGCCAGCAGCCCGTCGGGGGGGCAGGTTGAAGCTTTCTTT

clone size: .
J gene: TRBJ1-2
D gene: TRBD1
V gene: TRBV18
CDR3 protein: CASSPPTGDYGYTF
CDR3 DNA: TGTGCCAGCTCACCCCCGACAGGGGACTATGGCTACACCTTC

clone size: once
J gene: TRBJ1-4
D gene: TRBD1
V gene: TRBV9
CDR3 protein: CASSEGRGRTNEKLFF
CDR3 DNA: TGTGCCAGCAGCGAGGGCAGGGGGAGGACTAATGAAAAACTGTTTTTT

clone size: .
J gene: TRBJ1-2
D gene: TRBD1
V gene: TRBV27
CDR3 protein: CASSLAGTGANYGYTF
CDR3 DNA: TGTGCCAGCAGTTTAGCCGGGACAGGGGCTAACTATGGCTACACCTTC

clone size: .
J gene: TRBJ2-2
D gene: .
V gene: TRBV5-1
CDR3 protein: CASSTKGAGELFF
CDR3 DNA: TGCGCCAGCAGCACCAAAGGGGCCGGGGAGCTGTTTTTT

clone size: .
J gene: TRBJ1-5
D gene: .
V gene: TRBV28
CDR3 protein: CASSPDTINQPQHF
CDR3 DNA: TGTGCCAGCAGCCCGGACACGATAAATCAGCCCCAGCATTTT

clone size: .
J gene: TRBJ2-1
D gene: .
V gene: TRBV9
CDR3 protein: CASSPSGGKHEQFF
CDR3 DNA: TGTGCCAGCAGCCCCTCAGGGGGGAAGCATGAGCAGTTCTTC

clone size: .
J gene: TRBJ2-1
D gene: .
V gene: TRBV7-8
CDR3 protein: CASTAYNEQFF
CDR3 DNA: TGTGCCAGCACTGCCTACAATGAGCAGTTCTTC

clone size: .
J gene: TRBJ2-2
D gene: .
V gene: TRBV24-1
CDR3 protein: CATSGLMEGELFF
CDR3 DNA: TGTGCCACCAGTGGACTGATGGAAGGGGAGCTGTTTTTT

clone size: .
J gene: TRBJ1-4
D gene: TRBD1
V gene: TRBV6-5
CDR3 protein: CASGRQGPEKLFF
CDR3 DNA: TGTGCCAGCGGTAGACAGGGGCCTGAAAAACTGTTTTTT

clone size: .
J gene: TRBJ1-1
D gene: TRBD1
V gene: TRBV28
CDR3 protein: CASSGRDRNIEAFF
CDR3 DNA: TGTGCCAGCAGTGGACGGGACAGAAACATTGAAGCTTTCTTT

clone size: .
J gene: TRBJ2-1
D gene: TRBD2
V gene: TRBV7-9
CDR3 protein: CASSWGAGGTYEQFF
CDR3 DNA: TGTGCCAGCAGCTGGGGGGCGGGAGGGACCTATGAGCAGTTCTTC

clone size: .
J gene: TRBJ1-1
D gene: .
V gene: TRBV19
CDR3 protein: CASSPGWTEAFF
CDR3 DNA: TGTGCCAGTAGTCCGGGGTGGACTGAAGCTTTCTTT